These 15 T cell receptor beta chains were sequenced from one sample in a study of T cell responses to AZD1222 COVID-19 vaccine. The method was immunoSEQ multiplex PCR; TCRdb's version includes in-frame clones alone and lacks a portion of them. Among approximately 120,000 clones listed, around nine tenths were seen once. The material was peripheral blood, obtained on day 0 of AZD1222 vaccination. These TCRs come from an adult in good health.

V usage is TRBV7-8 and J usage is TRBJ1-6; D ambiguous. Germline assignment: CDR1 SGHVS and CDR2 FQNEAQ. The CDR3 is 16 amino acids. The ends were cut back, 5 bases at V and 6 bases at J, with 17 bases in the middle. For the CDR3, the DNA is TGTGCCAGCAGCGTGAGCCCCCCCTTCGCTAATTCACCCCTCCACTTT. Protein product: CASSVSPPFANSPLHF.

The chain uses TRBV27 and TRBJ1-6; 8 nucleotides align to TRBD1. Germline assignment: CDR1 MNHEY and CDR2 SMNVEV (reference sequence). The CDR3 is 14 amino acids. Germline trimming cut 6 bases from V and 7 bases from J; bases unmatched to any gene: 5. CDR3 sequence reads: CASRPPGGNSPLHF. The CDR3, as DNA: TGTGCCAGCAGGCCACCAGGGGGCAATTCACCCCTCCACTTT.

V gene TRBV27 combines with J gene TRBJ2-7, with D tentatively TRBD2 (6 bases). CDR3 length: 15 amino acids. CDR1 MNHEY and CDR2 SMNVEV come from the germline V gene (reference sequence). Trimming took off 3 bases at V and 4 bases at J, with 16 bases between the two ends. CDR3 loop: CASSLYSRLEYEQYF. DNA of the CDR3: TGTGCCAGCAGTTTGTACTCAAGACTAGAGTACGAGCAGTACTTC.

V usage is TRBV5-1 and J usage is TRBJ2-7; weak D call: TRBD1 (6 bases). Germline CDR1 is SGHRS and CDR2 is YFSETQ. This CDR3 spans 14 amino acids. Trimming stripped 2 bases from V and 2 bases from J, with 11 bases between. Here the CDR3 reads CASSFLGGTYEQYF. As DNA, the CDR3 is TGCGCCAGCAGCTTCTTAGGGGGAACCTACGAGCAGTACTTC.

This clone was seen just once. The chain couples TRBV6-5 to TRBJ1-2; D is unresolved. The CDR3 has 11 amino acids. Germline V CDR1 and CDR2: MNHEY, SVGAGI. Trimming removed 8 bases at V and 2 bases at J, with 6 bases between. CDR3 in DNA: TGTGCCAGCGAGTTGAACTATGGCTACACCTTC. Translated, it gives CASELNYGYTF.

This chain links TRBV5-4 with TRBJ2-1; TRBD2 matches 8 bases. Germline assignment: CDR1 SGHNT and CDR2 YYREEE (reference sequence). With 0 bases clipped from V and 6 bases from J, the junction kept 5 bases outside the gene matches. The length of the CDR3 is 15 residues. CDR3 DNA sequence: TGTGCCAGCAGCTTGGGGACTAGCACCGTCAATGAGCAGTTCTTC. Protein product: CASSLGTSTVNEQFF.

The chain combines TRBV27 with TRBJ1-6; 8 bases agree with TRBD1. V trimming: 4 bases; J trimming: 11 bases; junction bases outside the gene matches: 10. CDR3 length equals 15 residues. Germline CDR1 reads MNHEY; CDR2 reads SMNVEV (reference sequence). The CDR3 DNA reads as TGTGCCAGCAGTTCGCGACAGGGGTCCTGGGCACCCCTCCACTTT. Translated, it gives CASSSRQGSWAPLHF.

The rearrangement links TRBV20-1 to TRBJ2-3; D is unresolved. The CDR3 consists of 11 residues. In germline, CDR1 is DFQATT, CDR2 SNEGSKA (reference sequence). V was cut by 0 bases and J by 5 bases, with 3 bases left in between. The CDR3 DNA follows: TGCAGTGCTAGAGATAGAGATACGCAGTATTTT. Translated, it gives CSARDRDTQYF.

The chain joins TRBV19 to TRBJ1-2; the D gene is possibly TRBD1 (6 bases). Per germline, CDR1 LNHDA and CDR2 SQIVND (reference sequence). V lost 9 bases to trimming and J lost 3 bases, with 17 bases between them. The CDR3 totals 14 residues. The CDR3 sequence is CASRKPGADYGYTF. DNA of the CDR3: TGTGCCAGCCGAAAACCGGGGGCAGACTATGGCTACACCTTC. Looking up the rest from reference TRBV19 and TRBJ1-2 gives the full variable domain: DGGITQSPKYLFRKEGQNVTLSCEQNLNHDAMYWYRQDPGQGLRLIYYSQIVNDFQKGDIAEGYSVSREKKESFPLTVTSAQKNPTAFYLCASRKPGADYGYTFGSGTRLTVV.

This chain uses TRBV14 with TRBJ2-2; unclear D gene. The CDR3 spans 13 residues. V was trimmed by 4 bases and J by 8 bases, leaving 11 bases between them. Germline CDR1 and CDR2: SGHDN and FVKESK. The CDR3 loop is CASSRRPSGELFF. The CDR3 nucleotides are TGTGCCAGCAGCCGACGGCCTTCTGGGGAGCTGTTTTTT.

The rearrangement links TRBV4-1 to TRBJ2-1; unclear D gene. V dropped 0 bases and J dropped 4 bases, with 7 bases sitting between them. In germline, CDR1 is MGHRA, CDR2 YSYEKL. The CDR3 runs 14 residues. CDR3 DNA sequence: TGCGCCAGCAGCCAAGAAAGAGAGTACAATGAGCAGTTCTTC. It translates to CASSQEREYNEQFF.

The V and J genes are TRBV19 and TRBJ2-3; D unresolved. This CDR3 has 15 residues. Trimming removed 3 bases at V and 1 base at J, with 11 bases between. Germline values: CDR1 LNHDA, CDR2 SQIVND (reference sequence). CDR3 residues: CASSIQSRRTDTQYF. DNA of the CDR3: TGTGCCAGTAGTATCCAGTCTCGGCGCACAGATACGCAGTATTTT. The full variable domain, rest sourced from reference TRBV19 and TRBJ2-3, is DGGITQSPKYLFRKEGQNVTLSCEQNLNHDAMYWYRQDPGQGLRLIYYSQIVNDFQKGDIAEGYSVSREKKESFPLTVTSAQKNPTAFYLCASSIQSRRTDTQYFGPGTRLTVL.

The chain recombines TRBV27 with TRBJ2-7, with 9 bases matching TRBD1. Germline assignment: CDR1 MNHEY and CDR2 SMNVEV (reference sequence). V shed 4 bases, J shed 1 base, and the junction held 5 bases outside the gene matches. The CDR3 spans 15 residues. The CDR3 loop reads CASSSRQGVSYEQYF. The DNA of the CDR3 is TGTGCCAGCAGTTCCCGACAGGGGGTGTCCTACGAGCAGTACTTC.

V and J are TRBV6-5 and TRBJ2-7; D remains ambiguous. The CDR3 runs 13 residues. Looked up from germline, CDR1 is MNHEY and CDR2 is SVGAGI. The V end was cut by 6 bases, the J end by 0 bases, with 9 bases between. The CDR3 protein is CASSRVSSYEQYF. The CDR3 DNA reads as TGTGCCAGCAGCCGGGTGAGCTCCTACGAGCAGTACTTC.

This rearrangement joins TRBV24-1 to TRBJ2-1; D remains unclear. The germline V and J ends were trimmed by 7 bases and 1 base, with 10 bases remaining between them. This CDR3 is 14 amino acids long. Germline V lookup: CDR1 KGHDR, CDR2 SFDVKD. CDR3 DNA sequence: TGTGCCACCAGCCCCGCGCAATCCTACAATGAGCAGTTCTTC. Protein sequence: CATSPAQSYNEQFF.